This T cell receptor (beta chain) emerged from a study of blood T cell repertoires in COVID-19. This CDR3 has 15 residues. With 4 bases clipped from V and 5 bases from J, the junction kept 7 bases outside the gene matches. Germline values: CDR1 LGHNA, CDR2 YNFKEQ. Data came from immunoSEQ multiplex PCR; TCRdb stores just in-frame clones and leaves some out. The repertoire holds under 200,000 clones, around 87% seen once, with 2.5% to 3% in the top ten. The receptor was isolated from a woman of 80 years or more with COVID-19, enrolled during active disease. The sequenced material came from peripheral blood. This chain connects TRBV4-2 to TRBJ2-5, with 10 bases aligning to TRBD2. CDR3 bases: TGTGCCAGCAGCCGGAAGCGGGAGGGCGACGAGACCCAGTACTTC. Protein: CASSRKREGDETQYF.